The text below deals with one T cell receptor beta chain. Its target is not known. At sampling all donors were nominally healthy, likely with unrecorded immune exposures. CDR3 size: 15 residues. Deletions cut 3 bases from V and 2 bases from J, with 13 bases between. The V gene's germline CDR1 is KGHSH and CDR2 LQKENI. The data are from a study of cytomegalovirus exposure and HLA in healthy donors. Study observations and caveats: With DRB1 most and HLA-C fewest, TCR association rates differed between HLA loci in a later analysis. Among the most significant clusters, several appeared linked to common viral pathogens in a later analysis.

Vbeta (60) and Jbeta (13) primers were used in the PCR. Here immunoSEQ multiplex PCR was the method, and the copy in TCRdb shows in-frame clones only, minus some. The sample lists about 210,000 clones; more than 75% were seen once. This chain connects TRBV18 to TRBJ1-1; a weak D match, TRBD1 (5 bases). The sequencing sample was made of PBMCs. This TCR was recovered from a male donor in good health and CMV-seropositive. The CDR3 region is CASSPSMTANTEAFF. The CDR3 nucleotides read TGTGCCAGCTCACCGAGCATGACAGCCAACACTGAAGCTTTCTTT.